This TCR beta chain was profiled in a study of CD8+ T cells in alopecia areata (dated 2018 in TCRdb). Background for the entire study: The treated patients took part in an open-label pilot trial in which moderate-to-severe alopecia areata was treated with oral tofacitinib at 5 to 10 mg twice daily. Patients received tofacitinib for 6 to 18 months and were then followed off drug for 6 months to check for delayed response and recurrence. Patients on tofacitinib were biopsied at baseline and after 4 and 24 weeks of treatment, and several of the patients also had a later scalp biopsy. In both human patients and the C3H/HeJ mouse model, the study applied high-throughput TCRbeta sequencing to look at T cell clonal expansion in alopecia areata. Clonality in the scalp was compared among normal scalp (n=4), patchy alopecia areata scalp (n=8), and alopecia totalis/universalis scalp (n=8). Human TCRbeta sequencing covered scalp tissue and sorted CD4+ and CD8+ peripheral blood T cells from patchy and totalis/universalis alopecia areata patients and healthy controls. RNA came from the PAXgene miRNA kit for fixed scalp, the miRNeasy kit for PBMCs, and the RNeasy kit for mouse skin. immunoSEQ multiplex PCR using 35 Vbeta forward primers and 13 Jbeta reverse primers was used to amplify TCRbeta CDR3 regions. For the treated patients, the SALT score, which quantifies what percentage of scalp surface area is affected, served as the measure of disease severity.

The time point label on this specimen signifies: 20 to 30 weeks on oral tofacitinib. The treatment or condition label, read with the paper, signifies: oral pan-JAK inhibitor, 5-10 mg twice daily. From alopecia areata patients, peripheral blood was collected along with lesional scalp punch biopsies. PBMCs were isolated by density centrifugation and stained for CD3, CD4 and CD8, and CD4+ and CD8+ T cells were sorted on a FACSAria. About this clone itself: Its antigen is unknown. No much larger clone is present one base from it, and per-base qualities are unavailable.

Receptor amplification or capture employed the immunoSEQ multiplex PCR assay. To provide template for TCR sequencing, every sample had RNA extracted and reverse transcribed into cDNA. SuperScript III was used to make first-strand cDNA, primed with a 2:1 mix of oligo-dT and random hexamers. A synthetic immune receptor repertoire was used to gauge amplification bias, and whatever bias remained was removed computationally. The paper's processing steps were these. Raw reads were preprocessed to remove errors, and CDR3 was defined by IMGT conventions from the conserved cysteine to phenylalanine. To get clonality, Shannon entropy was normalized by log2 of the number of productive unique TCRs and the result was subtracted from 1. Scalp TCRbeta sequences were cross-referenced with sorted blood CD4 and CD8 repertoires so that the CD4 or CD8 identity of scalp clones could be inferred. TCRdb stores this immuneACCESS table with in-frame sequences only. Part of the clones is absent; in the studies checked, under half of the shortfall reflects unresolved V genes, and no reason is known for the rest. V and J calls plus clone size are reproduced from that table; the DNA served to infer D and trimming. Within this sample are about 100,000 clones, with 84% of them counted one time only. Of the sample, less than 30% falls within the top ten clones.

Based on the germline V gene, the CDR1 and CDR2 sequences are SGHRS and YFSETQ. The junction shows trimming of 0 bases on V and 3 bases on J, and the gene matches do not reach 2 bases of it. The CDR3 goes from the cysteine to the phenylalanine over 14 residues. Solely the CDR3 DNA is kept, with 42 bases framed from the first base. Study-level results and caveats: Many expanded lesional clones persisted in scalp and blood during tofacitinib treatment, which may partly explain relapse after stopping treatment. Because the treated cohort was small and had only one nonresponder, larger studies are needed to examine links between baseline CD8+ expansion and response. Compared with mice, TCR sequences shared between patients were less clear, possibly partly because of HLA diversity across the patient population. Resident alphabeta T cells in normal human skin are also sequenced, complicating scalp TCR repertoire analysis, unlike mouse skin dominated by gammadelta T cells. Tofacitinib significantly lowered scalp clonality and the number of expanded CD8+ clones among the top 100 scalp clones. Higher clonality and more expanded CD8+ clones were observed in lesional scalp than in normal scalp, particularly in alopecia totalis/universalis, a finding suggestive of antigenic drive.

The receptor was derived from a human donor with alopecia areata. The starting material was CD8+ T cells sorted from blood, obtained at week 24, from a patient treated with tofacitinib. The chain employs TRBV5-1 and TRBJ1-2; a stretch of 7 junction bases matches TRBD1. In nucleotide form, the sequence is TGCGCCAGCAGCTTGGTGCAGGGGGACTATGGCTACACCTTC. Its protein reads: CASSLVQGDYGYTF.